Below, one T cell receptor beta chain is given with its context. Its antigen is not known. Extraction of total RNA produced a minimum of 6 micrograms from each sample. The sample is drawn from a study of blood T cells in healthy people across ages. Notes on the study in general: Bulk PBMC profiling left naive and antigen-experienced comparisons inconclusive. The study found more naive CD4+ cells and higher diversity in long-lived than aged donors.

Germline CDR1 is SGHRS and CDR2 is YFSETQ. This CDR3 is built from 15 residues. Next came a second PCR, run for about 6 to 11 cycles, which used a sample-barcoded 5' primer along with a J-beta primer mix. Every cDNA molecule bore a tag from a template-switch adaptor containing 12 random nucleotides. TCRdb ran MiXCR on the 5' RACE reads and lists one entry per CDR3 protein. The table includes around 780,000 distinct CDR3 sequences, around 24% detected once. This sample was shared with a second study, whose subject was T cells of mothers and their children.

The sample was blood. The gene calls are TRBV5-1 and TRBJ2-5; weak D call: TRBD1 (6 bases). Near its end, the DNA agrees better with TRBJ2-7, so the J call may be wrong. This TCR was sampled from a boy aged 10-17 years in good health. CDR3 in amino acids: CASSLEGPRGGEQYF. Written as DNA, the CDR3 is TGCGCCAGCAGCTTGGAAGGGCCGCGAGGGGGCGAGCAGTACTTC.